This T cell receptor (beta chain) was identified in a study of T cell responses to AZD1222 COVID-19 vaccine. CDR1 and CDR2 from the germline V gene are MNHEY and SMNVEV (reference sequence). The V gene lost 7 bases and the J gene lost 0 bases, with 9 bases spanning the gap. This CDR3 is 13 amino acids long. The table came from immunoSEQ multiplex PCR; TCRdb's copy has only in-frame clones and leaves some out. The table includes 140,000 to 150,000 clones, 92% detected once. Worth noting for this clone: Its specificity is unknown.

General study points: The study found vaccine-associated CD4 TCRs spanning spike, dominant at 160-218 and 743-854.

The chain combines TRBV27 with TRBJ1-1, with unresolved D. The sample consisted of peripheral blood, taken on day 0 of AZD1222 vaccination. The TCR sequence derives from an adult in good health. The DNA of the CDR3 is TGTGCCAGCAAAGAGAATTTGAACACTGAAGCTTTCTTT. Encoded protein: CASKENLNTEAFF.